The present entry profiles one T cell receptor (beta chain) with its context. These data originate in a study of regulatory dendritic cells for organ transplantation. V trimming: 2 bases; J trimming: 5 bases; junction bases outside the gene matches: 5. The CDR3 extends over 15 amino acids. Germline CDR1 and CDR2: SEHNR and FQNEAQ (reference sequence). TCRdb's table, derived via immunoSEQ multiplex PCR, lists solely in-frame clones and lacks some. This table has 30,000 to 45,000 clones, 80% to 95% appearing once. The V call is TRBV7-9, the J call TRBJ2-1; TRBD2 matches 8 bases. This receptor was taken from a human donor in good health. Sequences were obtained from naive CD8+ T cells from blood. Subset here: CD45RA+ naive T cells. CDR3 sequence (DNA): TGTGCCAGCAGCTTACCGACTAGCGAAAACAATGAGCAGTTCTTC. It is translated as CASSLPTSENNEQFF.